The TCR beta chain described here comes from a study of blood T cell repertoires in COVID-19 (dated by TCRdb to 2020 to 2022). Regarding the study in general: The collaborator samples originated in the United States, Italy and Spain and spanned the acute and convalescent phases of COVID-19. The material from the prospective study consisted of cDNA or gDNA derived from T cells, B-cell-depleted T cells, or PBMCs. Subjects who had been exposed to COVID-19, were actively infected with it, or had recovered from it provided the deeply sampled blood TCRbeta repertoires that made up the dataset. A freely available public database, intended as a resource for researchers studying the immune response to SARS-CoV-2, is where the repertoires were released. Samples came from the ongoing ImmuneRACE study (first 160 participants) plus 1,254 subjects from 6 global collaborators. Sample metadata almost always included a de-identified subject ID, COVID-19 status, age in years and sex. Where available, HLA class I and class II types were obtained from metadata supplied by the sample provider rather than from assay-based typing. General findings and caveats noted by the study authors: Clinical and demographic metadata were provided uncurated, with the amount varying by source and participant.

The CDR3 has 19 amino acids, counting the end cysteine and phenylalanine. The only DNA kept is the CDR3, 57 bases in frame from the first base. Looking up the germline V gene yields CDR1 MGHRA and CDR2 YSYEKL. At the junction V is shortened by 5 bases and J by 3 bases; bases outside the gene matches: 17. TCRbeta CDR3 regions were amplified from genomic DNA using the immunoSEQ Assay, a bias-controlled multiplex PCR. From the authors' description of their analysis: Within the assay, amplification of reference gene primers was used to estimate how many nucleated cells each sample contained. Sequence reads were collapsed and filtered to measure the absolute abundance of every unique TCRbeta CDR3 rearrangement. For each sample, productive Simpson clonality was calculated as the square root of Simpson's diversity index over productive rearrangements. In its TCRdb copy, this immuneACCESS table keeps in-frame sequences only and misses some clones. Where compared with another copy, unresolved V genes explain less than half of these, and the others have no known cause. The V and J calls and clone size are taken from that table; D and trimming were inferred from the DNA. The sample records about 150,000 clones, 80% of which are singletons. Jointly, the top ten make up 4.5% to 6% of the sample.

Whole blood was collected in K2EDTA tubes by collaborating institutions according to the institutions' own protocols. For TCRbeta analysis, collaborator samples were shipped as frozen whole blood, as isolated PBMCs, or as DNA extracted from either sample type. Remarks on this clone: What this receptor recognizes is not known. No base-level quality is on record; no much larger clone is a single base apart.

Material: peripheral blood. This clonotype originated in a woman between 45 and 60 years old with acute or convalescent COVID-19. The chain uses TRBV4-1 and TRBJ2-3; TRBD2 fits 10 bases in the junction. The CDR3 sequence is CASSSLTERGGSETDTQYF. The DNA is TGCGCCAGCAGCTCCTTGACCGAGCGGGGGGGGAGTGAGACAGATACGCAGTATTTT.